This T cell receptor beta chain originates from a study of blood T cell repertoires in COVID-19. Measured with immunoSEQ multiplex PCR; TCRdb has only the in-frame clones, and not every one. Of under 200,000 clones in the sample, 83% were seen once. Germline V CDR1 and CDR2: SGHTA, FQGTGA. The CDR3 has 15 residues. Between the trimmed V and J ends, which lost 7 bases and 2 bases, there was a span of 15 bases. The sequence was collected from a woman in her seventies who had recovered from COVID-19. The sequencing sample was made of peripheral blood. This chain joins TRBV7-3 and TRBJ2-1; D is perhaps TRBD2 (7 bases). The CDR3 DNA follows: TGTGCCAGCACCCTATGGGGGGGCCCCTACAATGAGCAGTTCTTC. The encoded protein is CASTLWGGPYNEQFF.